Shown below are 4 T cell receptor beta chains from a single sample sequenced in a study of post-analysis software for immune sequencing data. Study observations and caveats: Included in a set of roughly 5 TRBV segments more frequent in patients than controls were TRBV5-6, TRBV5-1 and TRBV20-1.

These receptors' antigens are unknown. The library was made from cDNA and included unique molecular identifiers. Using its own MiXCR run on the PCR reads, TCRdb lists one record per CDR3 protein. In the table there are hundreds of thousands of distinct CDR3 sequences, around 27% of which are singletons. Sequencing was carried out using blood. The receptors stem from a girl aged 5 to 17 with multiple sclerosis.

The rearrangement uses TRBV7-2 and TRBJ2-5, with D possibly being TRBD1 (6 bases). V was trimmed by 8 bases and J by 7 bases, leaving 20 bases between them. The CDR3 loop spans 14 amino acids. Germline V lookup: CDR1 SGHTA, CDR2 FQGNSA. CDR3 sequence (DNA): TGTGCCAGCCGCAGGGGCACCGCCTCTGGGACCCAGTACTTC. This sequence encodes CASRRGTASGTQYF.

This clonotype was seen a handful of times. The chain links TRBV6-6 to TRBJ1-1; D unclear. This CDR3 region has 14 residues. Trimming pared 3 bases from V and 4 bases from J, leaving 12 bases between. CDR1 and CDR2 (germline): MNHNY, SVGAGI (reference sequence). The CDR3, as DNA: TGTGCCAGCAGTTATCGGGCAGTGGTCACTGAAGCTTTCTTT. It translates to CASSYRAVVTEAFF.

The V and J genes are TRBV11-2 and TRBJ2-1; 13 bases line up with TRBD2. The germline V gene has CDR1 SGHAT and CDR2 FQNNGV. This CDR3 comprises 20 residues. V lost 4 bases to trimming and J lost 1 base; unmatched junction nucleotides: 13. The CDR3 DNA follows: TGTGCCAGCAGCTACCGGACTAGCGGGAGACTAGGCGCTTCCTACAATGAGCAGTTCTTC. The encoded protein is CASSYRTSGRLGASYNEQFF.

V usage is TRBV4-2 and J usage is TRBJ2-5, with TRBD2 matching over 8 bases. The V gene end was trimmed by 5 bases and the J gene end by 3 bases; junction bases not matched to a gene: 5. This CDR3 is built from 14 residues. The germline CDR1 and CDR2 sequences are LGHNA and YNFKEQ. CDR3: CASSGAGGKETQYF. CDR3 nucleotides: TGTGCCAGCAGCGGGGCGGGAGGAAAAGAGACCCAGTACTTC.